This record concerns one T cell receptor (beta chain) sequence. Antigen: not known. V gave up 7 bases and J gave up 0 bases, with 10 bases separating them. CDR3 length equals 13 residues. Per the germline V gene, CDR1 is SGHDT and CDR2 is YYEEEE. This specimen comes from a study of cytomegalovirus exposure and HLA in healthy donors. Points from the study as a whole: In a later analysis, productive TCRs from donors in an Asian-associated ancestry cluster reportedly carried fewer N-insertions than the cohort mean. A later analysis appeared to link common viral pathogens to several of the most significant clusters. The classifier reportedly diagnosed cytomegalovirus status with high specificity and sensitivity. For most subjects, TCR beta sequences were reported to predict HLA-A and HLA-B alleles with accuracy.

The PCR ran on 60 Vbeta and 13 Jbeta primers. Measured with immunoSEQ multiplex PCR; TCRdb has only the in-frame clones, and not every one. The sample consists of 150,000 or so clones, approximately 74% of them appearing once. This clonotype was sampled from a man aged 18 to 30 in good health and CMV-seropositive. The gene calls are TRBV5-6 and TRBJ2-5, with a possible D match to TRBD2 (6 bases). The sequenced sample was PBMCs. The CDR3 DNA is TGTGCCAGCGGGCGCGGGGACCAAGAGACCCAGTACTTC. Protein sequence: CASGRGDQETQYF.